The 5 T cell receptor beta chains below were found in one sample sequenced in a study of blood T cells in healthy people across ages. Using a J-beta primer mix together with a sample-barcoded 5' primer, a second PCR was run for about 6 to 11 cycles. From the 5' RACE reads, TCRdb called clonotypes with MiXCR, one entry per CDR3 protein. The table records approximately 780,000 distinct CDR3 sequences, 20% to 30% of them present only once. This sample was shared with a second study, whose subject was T cells of mothers and their children.

The sequenced sample was blood. The receptors shown here come from a boy younger than 18 in good health.

CDR3 amino acids: CSVAQPDSANTGELFF. CDR3 coding DNA: TGCAGCGTTGCCCAACCGGACAGCGCGAACACCGGGGAGCTGTTTTTT. The chain has TRBV29-1 and TRBJ2-2, with a possible D match to TRBD1 (6 bases). Trimming shortened V by 4 bases and J by 0 bases, and 15 bases separated the two germline ends. The CDR3 has 16 residues. The V gene's germline CDR1 is SQVTM and CDR2 ANQGSEA.

This rearrangement joins TRBV3-1 to TRBJ1-6; D is unresolved. The V and J ends lost 4 bases and 10 bases respectively, with 11 bases between them. Germline assignment: CDR1 LGHDT and CDR2 YNNKEL (reference sequence). This CDR3 region has 13 residues. The CDR3 reads CASSPGRMSPLHF. The CDR3 DNA reads TGTGCCAGCAGCCCTGGACGGATGTCACCCCTCCACTTT.

V gene TRBV2 combines with J gene TRBJ2-5; D perhaps matches TRBD2 (6 bases). The J call is doubtful: the DNA matches TRBJ2-7 better. Per the germline V gene, CDR1 is SNHLY and CDR2 is FYNNEI. The CDR3 has 16 amino acids. This CDR3 reads CASSDHTAGQAYEQYF. DNA for the CDR3: TGTGCCAGCAGTGACCATACGGCGGGGCAGGCCTACGAGCAGTACTTC.

The chain recombines TRBV28 with TRBJ2-5, with TRBD2 as a possible D gene (5 bases). The DNA end is more similar to TRBJ2-7, so the J call may be wrong. The CDR3 covers 12 residues. Germline CDR1 and CDR2: MDHEN and SYDVKM. The CDR3 DNA sequence: TGTGCCAGCGCCCTAATGGGAGACGAGCAGTACTTC. This codes for CASALMGDEQYF.

The chain combines TRBV9 with TRBJ2-1, with 11 bases fitting TRBD2. There are 16 residues in the CDR3. V dropped 3 bases and J dropped 4; count of bases not matched to a gene: 6. Per the germline V gene, CDR1 is SGDLS and CDR2 is YYNGEE. The CDR3 region is CASSALTSGGYNEQFF. The DNA of the CDR3 is TGTGCCAGCAGCGCCCTAACTAGCGGGGGTTACAATGAGCAGTTCTTC.